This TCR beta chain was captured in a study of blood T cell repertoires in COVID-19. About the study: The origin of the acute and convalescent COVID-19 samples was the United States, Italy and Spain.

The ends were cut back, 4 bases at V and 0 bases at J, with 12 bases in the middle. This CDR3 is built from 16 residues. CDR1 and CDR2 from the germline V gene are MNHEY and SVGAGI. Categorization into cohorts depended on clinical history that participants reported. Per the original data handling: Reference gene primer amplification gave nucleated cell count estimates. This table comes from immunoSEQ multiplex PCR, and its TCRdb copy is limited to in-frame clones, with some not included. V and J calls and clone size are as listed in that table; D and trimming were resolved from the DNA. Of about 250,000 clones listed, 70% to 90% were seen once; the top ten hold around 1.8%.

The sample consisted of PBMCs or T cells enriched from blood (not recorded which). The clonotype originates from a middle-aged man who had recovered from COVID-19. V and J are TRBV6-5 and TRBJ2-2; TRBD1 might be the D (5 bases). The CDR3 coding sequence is TGTGCCAGCAGTTTTTGGGGCAGACCGAACACCGGGGAGCTGTTTTTT. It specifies CASSFWGRPNTGELFF.